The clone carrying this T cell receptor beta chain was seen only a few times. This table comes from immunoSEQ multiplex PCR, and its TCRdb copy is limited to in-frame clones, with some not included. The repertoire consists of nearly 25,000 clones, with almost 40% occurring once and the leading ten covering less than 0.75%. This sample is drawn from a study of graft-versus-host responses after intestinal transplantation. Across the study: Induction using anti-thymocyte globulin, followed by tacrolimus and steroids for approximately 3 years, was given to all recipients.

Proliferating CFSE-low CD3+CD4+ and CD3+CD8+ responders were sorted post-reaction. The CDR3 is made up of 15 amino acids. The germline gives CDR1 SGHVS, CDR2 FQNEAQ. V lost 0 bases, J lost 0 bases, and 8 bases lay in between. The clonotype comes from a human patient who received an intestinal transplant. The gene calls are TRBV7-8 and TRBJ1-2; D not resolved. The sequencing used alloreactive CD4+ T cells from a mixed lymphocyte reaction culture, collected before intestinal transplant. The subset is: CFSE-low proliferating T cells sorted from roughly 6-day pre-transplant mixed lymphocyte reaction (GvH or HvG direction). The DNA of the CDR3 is TGTGCCAGCAGCTTAGCGCTCATAGCTAACTATGGCTACACCTTC. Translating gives CASSLALIANYGYTF.